Detailed here is one T cell receptor (beta chain). Antigen: not known. This sample is part of a study of cytomegalovirus exposure and HLA in healthy donors. Germline CDR1 reads MNHNY; CDR2 reads SVGAGI (reference sequence). The trim removed 5 bases at V and 4 bases at J, leaving 12 bases unmatched. This CDR3 is built from 16 residues. The PCR was carried out with 60 Vbeta primers and 13 Jbeta primers. Generated by immunoSEQ multiplex PCR, the TCRdb table keeps only in-frame clones and is missing some. The data contain some 190,000 clones, around a tenth of them seen just once; the ten biggest clones take up over 1%. Study outcomes and limitations: It has been reported that TCR beta sequences accurately predicted the HLA-A and HLA-B alleles of most subjects. Among donors in an Asian-associated ancestry cluster, a later analysis reportedly found fewer N-insertions than the roughly 650-donor mean. Only CMV serostatus was available as immune exposure information.

Sequencing was carried out using PBMCs. V gene TRBV6-6 combines with J gene TRBJ2-7, with TRBD1 identical over 9 bases. This clonotype originated in a woman younger than 45 in good health and CMV-seropositive. The CDR3 coding sequence is TGTGCCAGCAGTCTGAACAGGGGGCGAATTGGGTACGAGCAGTACTTC. Its translation is CASSLNRGRIGYEQYF.